Shown below are 22 T cell receptor beta chains from a single sample sequenced in a study of blood T cell repertoires in COVID-19. Clones were sequenced by immunoSEQ multiplex PCR, and TCRdb holds only the in-frame ones, with some missing. The data hold some 140,000 clones, with less than 80% observed a single time. The sequencing input was peripheral blood. These receptor sequences come from a man in his 60s with acute or convalescent COVID-19.

The rearrangement uses TRBV6-5 and TRBJ2-3; TRBD2 matches 10 bases. The trim removed 8 bases at V and 2 bases at J, leaving 7 bases unmatched. Germline loops: CDR1 MNHEY, CDR2 SVGAGI. The CDR3 loop spans 15 amino acids. The CDR3 DNA sequence: TGTGCCAGCCAGCGGGAGGGCATCAACACAGATACGCAGTATTTT. The encoded protein is CASQREGINTDTQYF.

V is TRBV27 and J is TRBJ2-2; TRBD1 agrees at 10 bases. With V trimmed by 3 bases and J by 4 bases, 5 bases remained unmatched. The length of the CDR3 is 16 residues. Germline CDR1 and CDR2: MNHEY and SMNVEV (reference sequence). The CDR3 region has the DNA TGTGCCAGCAGTTTCCGGACAGGGGGTGGCACCGGGGAGCTGTTTTTT. It is translated as CASSFRTGGGTGELFF.

For the CDR3, the DNA is TGTGCCAGCAGCCTTAAGACAGGGGGGAACACTGAAGCTTTCTTT. Encoded protein: CASSLKTGGNTEAFF. This chain uses TRBV4-2 with TRBJ1-1; the match to TRBD1 covers 9 bases. From germline, CDR1 is LGHNA and CDR2 YNFKEQ. The CDR3 loop spans 15 amino acids. V gave up 4 bases and J gave up 1 base; unmatched junction bases: 4.

V usage is TRBV27 and J usage is TRBJ2-5; 7 bases are shared with TRBD1. The ends lost 5 bases at V and 5 bases at J; junction bases unmatched: 8. The germline gives CDR1 MNHEY, CDR2 SMNVEV (reference sequence). This CDR3 is 14 amino acids long. CDR3 residues: CASSRDRAYETQYF. The DNA for the CDR3 is TGTGCCAGCAGTCGGGACAGAGCATACGAGACCCAGTACTTC.

The J gene is TRBJ2-7, the V gene TRBV6-6, with 7 bases lining up with TRBD2. J gave up 2 bases and V 0 bases, and 7 bases lay outside the gene matches. The CDR3 spans 16 residues. Germline CDR1 reads MNHNY; CDR2 reads SVGAGI (reference sequence). CDR3 loop: CASSYSGRGNTYEQYF. The CDR3 DNA follows: TGTGCCAGCAGTTACTCCGGGCGGGGGAACACCTACGAGCAGTACTTC.

V and J are TRBV19 and TRBJ1-2; D unresolved. Germline CDR1 and CDR2: LNHDA and SQIVND (reference sequence). V was shortened by 3 bases and J by 7 bases, with 15 bases between the two germline ends. This CDR3 is built from 14 residues. The chain's CDR3 is CASSIQTAGSGYTF. The CDR3, as DNA: TGTGCCAGTAGTATCCAGACGGCGGGGAGTGGCTACACCTTC.

The chain carries TRBV25-1 and TRBJ2-7, with TRBD2 identical over 7 bases. The CDR3 consists of 14 residues. In germline, CDR1 is MGHDK, CDR2 SYGVNS. Trimming at V came to 7 bases and at J to 3 bases, leaving 9 bases not matched to a gene. The CDR3 nucleotides are TGTGCCAGCAAACGAAACGGGGAGGGCTACGAGCAGTACTTC. Amino acid sequence: CASKRNGEGYEQYF.

This clone was seen a single time. In DNA, the CDR3 is TGTGCCAGCAGCTCCTCGGGCGGGGGCACTGAAGCTTTCTTT. Encoded protein: CASSSSGGGTEAFF. V gene TRBV7-2 combines with J gene TRBJ1-1; perhaps TRBD1 as D (5 bases). Germline values: CDR1 SGHTA, CDR2 FQGNSA. V was clipped by 4 bases and J by 4 bases, with 13 bases between them. The CDR3 consists of 14 residues.

The chain employs TRBV30 and TRBJ2-2; TRBD2 matches at 8 bases. CDR1 is GTSNPN and CDR2 is SVGIG in the germline V gene (reference sequence). The CDR3 totals 16 residues. With V trimmed by 5 bases and J by 2 bases, 10 bases remained unmatched. This CDR3 reads CAWAPGSGRNTGELFF. For the CDR3, the DNA is TGTGCCTGGGCCCCTGGGAGCGGGAGAAACACCGGGGAGCTGTTTTTT.

CDR3 residues: CASTFTGGAYNEQFF. The CDR3 DNA reads as TGTGCCAGCACCTTCACAGGGGGGGCCTACAATGAGCAGTTCTTC. The chain carries TRBV5-6 and TRBJ2-1, with D possibly TRBD1 on 8 matching bases. The CDR3 has 15 amino acids. From germline, CDR1 is SGHDT and CDR2 YYEEEE. With 6 bases removed from V and 2 bases from J, the gap between germline ends came to 15 bases.

The chain is built from TRBV30 and TRBJ2-1, with TRBD1 matching 7 bases. The germline V gene encodes CDR1 GTSNPN and CDR2 SVGIG (reference sequence). After removal of 2 bases from V and 1 base from J, the junction contained 11 bases not matched to a gene. This CDR3 is built from 17 residues. CDR3 sequence reads: CAWSLINDRVSYNEQFF. Here the CDR3 DNA reads TGTGCCTGGAGTTTGATTAATGACAGGGTATCCTACAATGAGCAGTTCTTC.

This chain connects TRBV5-4 to TRBJ1-4; 10 bases line up with TRBD1. The CDR3 has 17 residues. V lost 4 bases and J lost 5; bases outside the gene matches: 11. From germline, CDR1 is SGHNT and CDR2 YYREEE (reference sequence). The CDR3 bases are TGTGCCAGCAGCGTGGGTCATCCGGGACAGGGGAATGAAAAACTGTTTTTT. Translating it yields CASSVGHPGQGNEKLFF.

The V gene is TRBV2, the J gene TRBJ1-5; 9 positions agree with TRBD1. This CDR3 has 13 amino acids. With 6 bases clipped from V and 4 bases from J, the junction kept 1 base outside the gene matches. From germline, CDR1 is SNHLY and CDR2 FYNNEI. CDR3 DNA sequence: TGTGCCAGCAGGGGGACAGGGAATCAGCCCCAGCATTTT. The encoded protein is CASRGTGNQPQHF.

This chain links TRBV30 with TRBJ2-1; D perhaps matches TRBD1 (6 bases). CDR1 and CDR2 (germline): GTSNPN, SVGIG (reference sequence). Trimming removed 3 bases from V and 7 bases from J, with 13 bases in between. This CDR3 contains 13 residues. CDR3 bases: TGTGCCTGGAGGGCCCCAGGGGTTAATGAGCAGTTCTTC. This codes for CAWRAPGVNEQFF.

This rearrangement joins TRBV19 to TRBJ1-5; a possible D gene is TRBD1 (5 bases). CDR3 size: 14 residues. Trimming pared 5 bases from V and 0 bases from J, leaving 8 bases between. The V gene's germline CDR1 is LNHDA and CDR2 SQIVND (reference sequence). CDR3 protein: CASSQGNSNQPQHF. The CDR3 DNA sequence: TGTGCCAGTAGTCAGGGAAATAGCAATCAGCCCCAGCATTTT.

The chain is built from TRBV7-2 and TRBJ2-1; 10 nucleotides match TRBD2. After removal of 2 bases from V and 2 bases from J, the junction contained 12 bases not matched to a gene. The CDR3 contains 19 residues. Germline-derived CDR1 and CDR2 are SGHTA and FQGNSA. The CDR3 is CASSLTPGLASVPYNEQFF. CDR3 DNA: TGTGCCAGCAGCTTAACGCCGGGACTAGCGTCGGTGCCCTACAATGAGCAGTTCTTC.

The chain recombines TRBV28 with TRBJ2-3, with TRBD2 identical over 10 bases. The length of the CDR3 is 16 residues. With 6 bases clipped from V and 2 bases from J, the junction kept 8 bases outside the gene matches. The germline V gene encodes CDR1 MDHEN and CDR2 SYDVKM. CDR3 loop: CASSPSGTSATDTQYF. In DNA, the CDR3 is TGTGCCAGCAGCCCCTCCGGGACTAGCGCCACAGATACGCAGTATTTT.

This sequence joins TRBV28 and TRBJ2-7; D may be TRBD1 (6 bases). Trimming removed 6 bases from V and 0 bases from J, with 27 bases in between. The germline gives CDR1 MDHEN, CDR2 SYDVKM. The CDR3 extends over 19 amino acids. The CDR3 DNA follows: TGTGCCAGCAGCCCAGAGGGAACAGCCGGGACAATCGTCTCCTACGAGCAGTACTTC. This translates into CASSPEGTAGTIVSYEQYF.

The chain employs TRBV19 and TRBJ1-1; TRBD1 aligns across 8 bases. Trimming cost V 6 bases and J 6 bases; bases outside gene matches: 18. This CDR3 spans 17 amino acids. CDR1 is LNHDA, CDR2 SQIVND, per germline (reference sequence). The chain's CDR3 is CASSLTTRQGNKAEAFF. The CDR3 DNA follows: TGTGCCAGTAGCCTCACTACCCGACAGGGGAATAAGGCTGAAGCTTTCTTT.

The chain is built from TRBV27 and TRBJ2-7, with 8 positions matching TRBD1. Looked up from germline, CDR1 is MNHEY and CDR2 is SMNVEV (reference sequence). J gave up 3 bases and V 6 bases, and 7 bases lay outside the gene matches. The CDR3 runs 14 residues. CDR3 nucleotides: TGTGCCAGCAGATCGGACAGGGATTACTACGAGCAGTACTTC. Protein sequence: CASRSDRDYYEQYF.

This sequence joins TRBV27 and TRBJ2-7; the D gene is possibly TRBD1 (6 bases). This CDR3 region has 13 residues. Trimming removed 6 bases from V and 2 bases from J, with 11 bases in between. Germline CDR1 and CDR2: MNHEY and SMNVEV (reference sequence). The CDR3 coding sequence is TGTGCCAGCAGGCCTGGACAGACCTACGAGCAGTACTTC. This sequence encodes CASRPGQTYEQYF.

This clone occurred a few times. The chain has TRBV3-1 (or the pseudogene TRBV3-2) and TRBJ2-1; 10 nucleotides line up with TRBD2. The length of the CDR3 is 19 residues. V gave up 0 bases and J gave up 4 bases; unmatched junction bases: 12. Germline V CDR1 and CDR2: LGHDT, YNNKEL (reference sequence). CDR3 region: CASSQDGLAGALLYNEQFF. DNA for the CDR3: TGTGCCAGCAGCCAAGATGGGCTAGCGGGGGCGTTATTATACAATGAGCAGTTCTTC.